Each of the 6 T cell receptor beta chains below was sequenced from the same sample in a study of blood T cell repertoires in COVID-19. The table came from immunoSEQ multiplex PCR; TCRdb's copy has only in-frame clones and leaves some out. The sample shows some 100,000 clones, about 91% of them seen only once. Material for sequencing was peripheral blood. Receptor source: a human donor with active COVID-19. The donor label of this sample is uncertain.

The CDR3 nucleotides read TGTGCCAGCAGTTCCTTCGGAGGCGGCACAGATACGCAGTATTTT. Translation: CASSSFGGGTDTQYF. The rearrangement links TRBV7-2 to TRBJ2-3; possible D gene TRBD2, 5 bases. V was trimmed by 6 bases and J by 1 base, leaving 14 bases between them. This CDR3 is built from 15 residues. Germline V gene lookup returns CDR1 SGHTA and CDR2 FQGNSA.

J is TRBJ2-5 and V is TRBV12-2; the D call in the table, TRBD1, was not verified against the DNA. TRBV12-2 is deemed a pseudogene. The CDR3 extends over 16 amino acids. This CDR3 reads CASRFLTGNTQETQYF. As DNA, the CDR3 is TGTGCAAGTCGCTTTTTGACAGGGAACACCCAAGAGACCCAGTACTTC.

In nucleotides, the CDR3 is TGTGCCAGCAGTTATTACACCGGGGAGCTGTTTTTT. This encodes CASSYYTGELFF. V usage is TRBV7-2 and J usage is TRBJ2-2; D ambiguous. V was cut by 6 bases and J by 3 bases, with 5 bases left in between. CDR1 and CDR2 from the germline V gene are SGHTA and FQGNSA. The CDR3 is made up of 12 amino acids. Combining the CDR3 with reference TRBV7-2 and TRBJ2-2 gives the whole variable domain GAGVSQSPSNKVTEKGKDVELRCDPISGHTALYWYRQSLGQGLEFLIYFQGNSAPDKSGLPSDRFSAERTGGSVSTLTIQRTQQEDSAVYLCASSYYTGELFFGEGSRLTVL.

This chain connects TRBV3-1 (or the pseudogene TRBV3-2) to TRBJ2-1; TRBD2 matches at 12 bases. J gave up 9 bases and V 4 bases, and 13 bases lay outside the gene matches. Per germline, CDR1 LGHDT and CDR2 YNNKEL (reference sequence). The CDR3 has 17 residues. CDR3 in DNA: TGTGCCAGCAGCCCAGAGCCGCTAGCGGGGGGGCGGTTTGAGCAGTTCTTC. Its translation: CASSPEPLAGGRFEQFF.

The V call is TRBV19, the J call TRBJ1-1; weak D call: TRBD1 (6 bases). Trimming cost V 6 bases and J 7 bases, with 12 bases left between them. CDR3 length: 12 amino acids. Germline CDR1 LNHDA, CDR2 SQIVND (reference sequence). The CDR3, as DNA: TGTGCCAGTAGGGTCGGACAGCTTGAAGCTTTCTTT. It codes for CASRVGQLEAFF.

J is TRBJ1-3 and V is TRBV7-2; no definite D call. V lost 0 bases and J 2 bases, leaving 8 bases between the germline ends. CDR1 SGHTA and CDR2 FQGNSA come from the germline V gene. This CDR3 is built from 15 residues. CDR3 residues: CASSLAGRAGNTIYF. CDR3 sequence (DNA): TGTGCCAGCAGCTTAGCGGGGAGGGCTGGAAACACCATATATTTT.